This TCR beta chain emerged from a study of technical replicates of blood from several donors. Using immunoSEQ multiplex PCR, the repertoire was profiled, and TCRdb retains in-frame clones only, with some absent. In the table there are fewer than 85,000 clones, roughly 90% of which are singletons. The TCR was taken from a human donor in good health. Some clones in this sample may be carry-over from other donors' samples. The sample consisted of PBMCs.

CDR3 bases: TGTGCCAGCAGTTACTCCTCCTCCTCGACTGAAGCTTTCTTT. Translating gives CASSYSSSSTEAFF. This chain joins TRBV6-6 and TRBJ1-1, with D unclear. Germline V lookup: CDR1 MNHNY, CDR2 SVGAGI (reference sequence). Trimming cost V 0 bases and J 5 bases, with 10 bases left between them. This CDR3 contains 14 residues.